This T cell receptor beta chain was captured in a study of control samples from healthy donors and cancer patients. There are 13 residues in the CDR3. CDR1 is SGHAT and CDR2 is FQDESV in the germline V gene (reference sequence). V lost 1 base and J lost 2, with 6 bases in between. Sequencing was performed with immunoSEQ multiplex PCR; in TCRdb, only in-frame clones are kept and a portion is missing. The profile shows 85,000 to 95,000 clones, 88% of them singletons. What was sequenced was blood. The chain combines TRBV11-1 with TRBJ2-7, with no clear D. This receptor was taken from a woman in her 70s in good health. CDR3 DNA sequence: TGTGCCAGCAGCTTAGGTCAAACCTACGAGCAGTACTTC. This gives the protein CASSLGQTYEQYF.